This record concerns one T cell receptor beta chain sequence. A single count supports this clone. The specificity of this receptor is unknown. Base qualities are not provided; no much larger clone lies one nucleotide away. The data belong to a study of cytomegalovirus exposure and HLA in healthy donors (dated by TCRdb to about 2017). About the full investigation: In an earlier analysis of under 600 of the donors, approximately 300 Gb of sequence data and 90 million to 120 million unique TCR beta sequences from about 180 million T cells were reported. An early release that covered roughly 600 HLA-typed donors contained approximately 290 gigabases of sequencing data and around 85 million unique TCR sequences. The genetic ancestry cluster associated with self-reported Caucasian donors included 81% of the 398 genotyped donors. The study was designed to test whether signatures of past pathogen exposure could be identified by cataloging public T cell receptors. The study profiled the T cell repertoires of hundreds of subjects by immunosequencing and related them to cytomegalovirus serostatus. In addition to the first cohort of roughly 700 subjects, a separate validation cohort of around 110 different subjects was used. The study combined high-throughput TCR immunosequencing, statistical association of individual TCRs with disease status, and machine learning to predict cytomegalovirus infection status. To study patterns of TCR occurrence, a later analysis re-analyzed previously published TCR beta repertoires from 600 to 750 donors and added high-resolution HLA genotyping. The later analysis used no new phenotypic data to find candidate immune exposures, relying instead on TCR beta sequences and their occurrence across donors. In an earlier analysis of 500 to 650 of the donors, high-throughput TCR beta sequencing was used to judge whether each TCR beta V gene segment behaved as functional or pseudogenic. Donor age, sex, ethnicity and CMV serostatus were collected together with the repertoire data. In a later genetic analysis, genome-wide SNP genotypes for about 65% of the roughly 700 donors were used, and that subset was treated as a discovery cohort. Every discovery cohort repertoire had been produced on one sequencing platform. HLA typing covered class I and class II loci at four-digit resolution. Typing coverage differed by locus: A, B, C, DRB1 and DQB1 were typed in roughly 629-630 donors, DQA1 in about 560, DPA1 in some 610, and DPB1 in just under 490. Because of strong linkage in the cohort, five DR-DQ haplotypes were treated as single units for association and clustering. Among roughly 400 genotyped donors of the cohort, an average of around 240,000 unique TCR beta nucleotide sequences was sequenced per donor, of which 15% to 20% were non-productive.

The cohort comprised some 700 healthy bone marrow donors. Cohort members were all nominally healthy when sampled, although unrecorded immune exposures were likely present. The donor was CMV seronegative and was included in the group of under 450 seronegative cohort members. Each donor provided a peripheral blood sample, and peripheral blood mononuclear cells were used for TCR beta sequencing. The Qiagen DNeasy Blood Extraction Kit was used to extract genomic DNA from the blood cell samples. The CDR3 sequence holds 14 residues, the cysteine and phenylalanine included. Just the 42-base CDR3 DNA is kept, in frame starting at base 1. After removal of 6 bases from V and 3 bases from J, the junction retains 8 bases not matched to a gene. The germline V gene encodes CDR1 SGHTA and CDR2 FQGNSA. What the research found in general, with its limitations: In a later analysis, several top co-occurrence clusters were reported to appear linked to parvovirus B19, influenza, CMV and Epstein-Barr virus. In a later genetic analysis, fewer N-insertions in productive TCRs were reported among donors in an Asian-associated ancestry cluster than the approximately 710-donor mean. A total of roughly 160 TCR beta chains were listed by the study as associated with cytomegalovirus. In a later analysis, the rate of TCR association differed among HLA loci, with DRB1 alleles having the most associated TCRs and HLA-C alleles having the fewest. Only TCR beta chains were sequenced in this cohort, and the absence of alpha or paired-chain data limited detectable features. A further reported finding was that TCR beta sequences accurately predicted the HLA-A and HLA-B alleles for most subjects in the first cohort. Roughly uniform sequencing depth across donors was assumed in presence/absence analyses, although this assumption may not hold. A later analysis associated some 17,000 TCR beta sequences with specific HLA alleles at a false discovery rate of 0.05. In an earlier analysis of roughly 500 of the donors, most TCR beta V segments appeared in productive rearrangements about 87% or about 30% of the time, broadly matching IMGT annotations. The only immune exposure information available for the cohort was CMV serostatus. A cluster of highly shared sequence variants was judged likely to represent a technical artifact of the sequencing pipeline. A later analysis found that most CMV-associated TCR beta chains appeared HLA-restricted, with HLA associations seemingly driven largely by CMV exposure. Because counts were too low, roughly 18 rarely observed V segments, including chromosome 9 orphons, were left out of the earlier analysis of about 500 of the donors. The authors suggested that the approach could potentially be generalized to other disease states and immunological phenotypes. The classifier was reported to diagnose cytomegalovirus status with high specificity and sensitivity in both the original and validation cohorts. A few of the identified cytomegalovirus-associated TCR beta chains were confirmed in vitro to be specific for cytomegalovirus antigens. HLA typing was unavailable for some donors at each locus, so association tests used only the typed subset. Some IMGT-functional V segments, including TRBV6-2 and TRBV6-3, could not be distinguished by the 87-base-pair reads and were therefore excluded. Most TCR sequences were seen in very few donors, while some public TCRs were found in many individuals. V-gene and J-gene trimming of TCR beta chains was associated with a missense DCLRE1C variant in a later genetic analysis, and the association was replicated in an independent cohort. Compared with equally common non-associated chains, HLA-associated TCR beta chains in a later analysis were more clonally expanded and had lower generation probabilities. Strong co-occurrence of HLA alleles, especially DR and DQ, made assigning TCR associations to individual alleles difficult. Correlated functional status among segregating V segments might reflect linkage disequilibrium, but an unknown experimental factor could not be ruled out.

Libraries came from the immunoSEQ multiplex PCR assay. For the multiplex PCR, a mixture combining 60 forward primers for TCR Vbeta segments and 13 reverse primers for TCR Jbeta segments was used. The CDR3 region of rearranged TCR beta genes was amplified from genomic DNA by a multiplex PCR assay. On the Illumina HiSeq System, the amplified TCR beta libraries were sequenced as 87-base-pair reads. On the authors' methods: A later analysis tallied tens of millions of unique TCR beta chains across the 650 to 750 repertoires, and about 10 million of those chains were shared by two or more donors. Raw reads were error-corrected and collapsed into unique sequences by a nearest-neighbor algorithm in which closely related sequences were merged to remove PCR and sequencing errors. Alignment of CDR3 sequences to IMGT reference sequences was used to assign V, D and J gene segments. For a sequence to be retained, at least a six-nucleotide match to both a V gene segment and a J gene segment was required. Rearrangements were classified as productive when the CDR3 lacked stop codons and remained in frame with V and J, and all other rearrangements were classified as non-productive. CDR3 was defined according to IMGT convention as the region running from the second conserved V-encoded cysteine to the conserved J-encoded phenylalanine. The earlier analysis of more than 450 of the donors excluded sequences that lacked an unambiguous match to a single V gene segment. In an earlier analysis of around 600 of the donors, V segments were called functional above 56.7% productive rearrangements and were called segregating when the between-donor standard deviation exceeded 5%. A statistical classification framework was built for diagnosing cytomegalovirus status from the catalog of TCR beta chain sequences. In a later analysis, TCR nucleotide sequences were compared against IMGT/GENE-DB human TR gene sequences so that V and J genes could be assigned. Using the TCRdist pipeline, a later analysis assigned CDR3 sequences along with most-parsimonious VDJ recombination scenarios. In a later analysis, each TCR beta chain was defined by its CDR3 amino acid sequence together with its V-gene family, and reads lacking a unique V-gene family were excluded. In a later analysis, fewer than 600 highly shared, low-generation-probability nucleotide sequences were removed to address suspected cross-contamination and a sequencing artifact. In a later analysis, a clonal expansion index was calculated for each public chain from normalized within-repertoire ranks of inferred template counts. In a later analysis, generation probabilities were computed with a VDJ recombination model fitted to out-of-frame rearrangements, and the resulting probabilities were checked against IGoR. A later analysis scored TCR-TCR, TCR-HLA and TCR-CMV co-occurrence with hypergeometric tests, applying a repertoire-size bias correction to TCR pairs. A later analysis estimated false discovery rates by permuting HLA or CMV assignments 20 times. A later analysis grouped co-occurring TCRs with DBSCAN, adding TCRdist sequence similarity when clustering within HLA-allele-positive subsets. Repertoires with fewer than 30,000 or more than 120,000 public chains were left out of co-occurrence clustering, as were five repertoires with anomalous nucleotide sharing. TCRdb holds this immuneACCESS table with in-frame rearrangements only. Some clones are missing; in checked studies, unresolved V genes explain under half, and the rest has no known cause. The V and J calls and the clone size are those of that table, but D and trimming were determined from the DNA. The sample profile shows approximately 150,000 clones; roughly 81% of them were found once. The ten largest clones represent over 10% of the sample.

Material: PBMCs. The rearranged segments are TRBV7-2 and TRBJ2-7, with TRBD2 identical over 7 junction bases. This receptor was obtained from a woman aged 45 to 65 in good health and CMV-seronegative. The nucleotide sequence reads TGTGCCAGCAGTACAGCGGGACGATTCTACGAGCAGTACTTC. Translated, it reads CASSTAGRFYEQYF.